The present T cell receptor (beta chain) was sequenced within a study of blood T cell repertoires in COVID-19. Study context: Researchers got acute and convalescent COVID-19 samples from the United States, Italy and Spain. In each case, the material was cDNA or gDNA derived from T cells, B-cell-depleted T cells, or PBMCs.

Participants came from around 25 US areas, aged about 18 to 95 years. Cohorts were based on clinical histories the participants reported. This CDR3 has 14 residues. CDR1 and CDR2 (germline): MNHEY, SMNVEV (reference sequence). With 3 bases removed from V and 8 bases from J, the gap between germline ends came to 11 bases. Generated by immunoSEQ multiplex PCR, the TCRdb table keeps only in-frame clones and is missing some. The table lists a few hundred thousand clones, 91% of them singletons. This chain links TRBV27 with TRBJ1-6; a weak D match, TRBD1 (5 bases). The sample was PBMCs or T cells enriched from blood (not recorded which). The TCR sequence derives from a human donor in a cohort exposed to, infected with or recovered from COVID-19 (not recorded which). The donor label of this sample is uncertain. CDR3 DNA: TGTGCCAGCAGTTTCACTCGCAGGGATTCACCCCTCCACTTT. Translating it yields CASSFTRRDSPLHF.